The 5 T cell receptor beta chains in this list originate from one sample, sequenced in a study of T cell repertoires in cytomegalovirus infection. These receptors lack a known antigen. MiXCR, applied by TCRdb to the reads, yields one record per CDR3 protein. The table lists some 350,000 distinct CDR3 sequences, roughly 34% of them singletons. The specimen comprised cultured PBMCs, sampled from culture after CMV antigen stimulation. The source of these receptors is a human donor in good health (CMV status not recorded). Some clones in this sample may be carry-over from other donors' samples.

The chain carries TRBV12-3 or TRBV12-4 and TRBJ2-1; D remains unclear. V was pared by 4 bases and J by 3 bases, with 7 bases between. The CDR3 is made up of 13 amino acids. The CDR3 is CASSSQVYNEQFF. The CDR3 bases are TGTGCCAGCAGTTCCCAGGTCTACAATGAGCAGTTCTTC.

The chain couples TRBV15 to TRBJ1-1; D gene unclear. The CDR3 sequence is 13 residues long. Looked up from germline, CDR1 is LNHNV and CDR2 is YYDKDF (reference sequence). Between the trimmed V and J ends, which lost 0 bases and 10 bases, there was a span of 12 bases. CDR3 DNA sequence: TGTGCCACCAGCAGAGAAGAGGCCATGGGAGCTTTCTTT. Translated, it gives CATSREEAMGAFF.

This chain joins TRBV19 and TRBJ2-1; D is unresolved. The CDR3 totals 16 residues. Germline V CDR1 and CDR2: LNHDA, SQIVND (reference sequence). Trimming removed 6 bases at V and 0 bases at J, with 15 bases between. CDR3 in DNA: TGTGCCAGTAGGAGAACAAAGGTGCCCTCCTACAATGAGCAGTTCTTC. Its protein product is CASRRTKVPSYNEQFF. The variable domain in full, completed from reference TRBV19 and TRBJ2-1, reads DGGITQSPKYLFRKEGQNVTLSCEQNLNHDAMYWYRQDPGQGLRLIYYSQIVNDFQKGDIAEGYSVSREKKESFPLTVTSAQKNPTAFYLCASRRTKVPSYNEQFFGPGTRLTVL.

Here the CDR3 DNA reads TGTGCCACCAGCAAGGACGGTTACTATGGCTACACCTTC. Translated, it gives CATSKDGYYGYTF. The chain is built from TRBV15 and TRBJ1-2, with D hard to call. Germline lookup yields CDR1 LNHNV and CDR2 YYDKDF (reference sequence). Deletions cut 4 bases from V and 3 bases from J, with 9 bases between. The length of the CDR3 is 13 residues.

The chain combines TRBV12-3 or TRBV12-4 with TRBJ2-2; tentatively, D is TRBD2 (5 bases). V lost 3 bases and J lost 5, with 16 bases in between. This CDR3 is built from 16 residues. The CDR3 loop is CASSFLAPVGTGELFF. CDR3 DNA sequence: TGTGCCAGCAGTTTTTTAGCGCCCGTAGGGACCGGGGAGCTGTTTTTT.